This TCR beta chain appears in the sequencing data of a study of beta chain features in type 1 diabetes. Study outcomes and limitations: The similarity of naive, central memory and Treg TCRB repertoires appeared greater among patients than among healthy donors. Insertion counts at VDJ junctions were lower in type 1 diabetes patients, who also showed more deletions there. In all four CD4+ subsets, TCRB CDR3 length was significantly, moderately reduced in type 1 diabetes.

Since all of the isolated RNA was reverse transcribed, expressed TCRB transcripts were what got sequenced. Sequencing was performed with immunoSEQ multiplex PCR; in TCRdb, only in-frame clones are kept and a portion is missing. The sample carries 500,000 to 800,000 clones, over 10% recorded once. One heparinised draw of blood, averaging approximately 110 mL, came from each donor. CD4+ cells of the naive, central memory, regulatory and stem cell-like memory types were sorted via CD45RO/CCR7/CD25/CD127/CD95/CD27. This clone was recorded a few times. Its antigen is unknown. The source material was naive CD4+ T cells from blood. This receptor was identified in a man aged 25-40 years with type 1 diabetes.

CDR3 sequence (DNA): TGCGCCAGCAGCCCTTTGGACGGAGTGGATGGCTACACCTTC. Translation gives CASSPLDGVDGYTF. The chain uses TRBV5-1 and TRBJ1-2; D is unclear. Per the germline V gene, CDR1 is SGHRS and CDR2 is YFSETQ. The V gene lost 4 bases and the J gene lost 6 bases, with 16 bases spanning the gap. This CDR3 is built from 14 residues.